A single T cell receptor beta chain is shown here with its context. CDR3 length equals 18 residues. Germline assignment: CDR1 SGHVS and CDR2 FQNEAQ. Trimming cost V 5 bases and J 3 bases; bases outside gene matches: 14. Seattle's cohort entered during active infection and was followed longitudinally. These data come from a study of blood T cell repertoires in COVID-19. Study-level background: Specimens from acute and convalescent COVID-19 originated in the United States, Italy and Spain. Sources were T cells, B-cell-depleted T cells, or PBMCs; the material itself was cDNA or gDNA.

In the original processing: Scientists estimated how many nucleated cells there were by amplifying reference gene primers. Generated by immunoSEQ multiplex PCR, the TCRdb table keeps only in-frame clones and is missing some. The V and J calls and clone size were taken over from that table, and D and trimming were inferred from the DNA. The profile shows roughly 500,000 clones, nearly 90% of them singletons. The receptor was isolated from a man aged 18 to 35 with COVID-19, enrolled during active disease. The specimen was peripheral blood. The chain is built from TRBV7-8 and TRBJ1-4; 8 bases align to TRBD1. CDR3 loop: CASSPAGTGALANEKLFF. The CDR3 nucleotides are TGTGCCAGCAGCCCAGCCGGGACAGGTGCTTTGGCTAATGAAAAACTGTTTTTT.